This T cell receptor beta chain was documented in a study of shared clonotypes between healthy human individuals. Whole-study results and caveats: Only a few donors were included, so the genetic and exposure-history diversity represented was limited.

A word on this clone: Antigen: not known.

Healthy HIV-negative adults with no recent acute infections or vaccinations were recruited as donors. Memory CD4+ cells were the fraction left after CD45RA+ naive selection. Profiling relied on immunoSEQ multiplex PCR, and the TCRdb table lists in-frame clones only, not all of them. The sample holds 1,400,000 or so clones, around 98.5% seen once. This sequence was found in a man aged 30 to 45 in good health. The sequenced sample was naive CD4+ T cells sorted from blood. Subset reported: CD45RA+ positively selected.

CDR3 DNA: TGTGCCAGCAGTATATTGACAGGGGGCTACGGCTACACCTTC. It is translated as CASSILTGGYGYTF. V is TRBV2 and J is TRBJ1-2, with 10 positions matching TRBD1. This CDR3 spans 14 amino acids. V shed 5 bases and J 8 bases; nucleotides not matched to a gene: 8. Germline-derived CDR1 and CDR2 are SNHLY and FYNNEI.